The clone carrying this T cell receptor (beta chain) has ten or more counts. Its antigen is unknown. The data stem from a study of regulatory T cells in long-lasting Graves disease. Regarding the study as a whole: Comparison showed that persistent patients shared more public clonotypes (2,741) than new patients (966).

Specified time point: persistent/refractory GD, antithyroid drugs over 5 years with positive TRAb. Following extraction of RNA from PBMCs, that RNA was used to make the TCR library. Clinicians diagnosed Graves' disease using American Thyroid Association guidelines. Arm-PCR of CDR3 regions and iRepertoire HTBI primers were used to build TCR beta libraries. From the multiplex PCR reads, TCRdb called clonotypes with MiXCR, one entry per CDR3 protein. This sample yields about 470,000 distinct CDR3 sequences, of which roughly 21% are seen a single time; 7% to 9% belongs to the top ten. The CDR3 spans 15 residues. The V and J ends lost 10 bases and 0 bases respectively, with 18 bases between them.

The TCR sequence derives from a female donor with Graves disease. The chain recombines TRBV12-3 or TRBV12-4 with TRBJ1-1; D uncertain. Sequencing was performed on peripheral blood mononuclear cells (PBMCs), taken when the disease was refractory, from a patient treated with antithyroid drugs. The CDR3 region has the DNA TGTGCCACCGTCCTTAATCCGGCCGTGAACACTGAAGCTTTCTTT. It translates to CATVLNPAVNTEAFF.